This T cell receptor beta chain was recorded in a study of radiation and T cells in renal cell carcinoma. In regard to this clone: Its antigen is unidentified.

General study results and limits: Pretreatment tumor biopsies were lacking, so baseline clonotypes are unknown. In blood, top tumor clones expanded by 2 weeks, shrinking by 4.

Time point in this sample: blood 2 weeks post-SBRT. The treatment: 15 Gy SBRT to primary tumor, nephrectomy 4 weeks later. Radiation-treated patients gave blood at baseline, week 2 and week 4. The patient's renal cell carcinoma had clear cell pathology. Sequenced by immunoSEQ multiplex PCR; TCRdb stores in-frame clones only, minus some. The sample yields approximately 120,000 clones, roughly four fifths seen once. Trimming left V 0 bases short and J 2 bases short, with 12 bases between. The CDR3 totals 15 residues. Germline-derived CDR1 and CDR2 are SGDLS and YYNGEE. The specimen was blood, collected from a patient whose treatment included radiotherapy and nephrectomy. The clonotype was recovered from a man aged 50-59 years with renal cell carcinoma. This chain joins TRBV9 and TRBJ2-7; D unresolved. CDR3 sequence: CASSVDPGPTYEQYF. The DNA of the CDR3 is TGTGCCAGCAGCGTAGACCCTGGGCCCACCTACGAGCAGTACTTC.